This T cell receptor (beta chain) was retrieved from a study of T cell repertoires in cytomegalovirus infection. As concerns this clonotype: The antigen remains unidentified.

The germline CDR1 and CDR2 sequences are MNHEY and SVGAGI. V was clipped by 5 bases and J by 7 bases; unmatched bases: 4. The CDR3 extends over 12 amino acids. TCRdb re-derived calls from the reads in MiXCR, one entry per CDR3 protein. This table has hundreds of thousands of distinct CDR3 sequences, more than 40% appearing once. The rearrangement links TRBV6-5 to TRBJ1-2; TRBD1 agrees at 7 bases. This clonotype was obtained from a human donor in good health (CMV status not recorded). Some clones in this sample may be carry-over from other donors' samples. Sequences were derived from cultured PBMCs, sampled from culture after CMV antigen stimulation. In DNA, the CDR3 is TGTGCCAGCAGTAGGGGGCTCGTTGGCTACACCTTC. Its translation is CASSRGLVGYTF.